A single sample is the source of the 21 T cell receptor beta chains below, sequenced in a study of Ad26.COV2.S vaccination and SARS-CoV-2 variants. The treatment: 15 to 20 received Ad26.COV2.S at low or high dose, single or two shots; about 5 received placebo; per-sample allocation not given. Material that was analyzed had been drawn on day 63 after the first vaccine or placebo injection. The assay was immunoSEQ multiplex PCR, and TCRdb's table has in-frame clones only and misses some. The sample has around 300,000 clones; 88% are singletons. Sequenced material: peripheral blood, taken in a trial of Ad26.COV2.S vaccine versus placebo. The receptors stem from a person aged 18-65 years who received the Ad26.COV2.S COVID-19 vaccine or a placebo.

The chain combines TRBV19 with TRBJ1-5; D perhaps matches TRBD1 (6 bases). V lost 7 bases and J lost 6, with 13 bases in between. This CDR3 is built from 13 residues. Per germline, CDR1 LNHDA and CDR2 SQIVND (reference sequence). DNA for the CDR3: TGTGCCAGTACCGTTGAGGGGGTTCAGCCCCAGCATTTT. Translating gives CASTVEGVQPQHF.

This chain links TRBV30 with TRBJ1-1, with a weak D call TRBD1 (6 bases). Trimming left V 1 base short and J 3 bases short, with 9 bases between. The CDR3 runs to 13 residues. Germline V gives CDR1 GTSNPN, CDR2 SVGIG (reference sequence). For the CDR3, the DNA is TGTGCCTGGAGTGACAGGGCGGACACTGAAGCTTTCTTT. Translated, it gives CAWSDRADTEAFF.

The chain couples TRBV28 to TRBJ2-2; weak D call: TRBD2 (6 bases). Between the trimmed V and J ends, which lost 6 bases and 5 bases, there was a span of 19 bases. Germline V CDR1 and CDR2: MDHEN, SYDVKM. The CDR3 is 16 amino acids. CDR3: CASSLLAGRETGELFF. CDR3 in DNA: TGTGCCAGCAGCCTGCTGGCGGGGCGAGAAACCGGGGAGCTGTTTTTT.

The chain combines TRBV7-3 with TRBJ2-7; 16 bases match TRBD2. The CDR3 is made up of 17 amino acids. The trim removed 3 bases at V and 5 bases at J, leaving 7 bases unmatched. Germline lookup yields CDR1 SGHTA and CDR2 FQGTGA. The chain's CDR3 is CASSFLPGLAGGHEQYF. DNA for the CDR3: TGTGCCAGCAGCTTTTTGCCGGGACTAGCGGGAGGGCACGAGCAGTACTTC.

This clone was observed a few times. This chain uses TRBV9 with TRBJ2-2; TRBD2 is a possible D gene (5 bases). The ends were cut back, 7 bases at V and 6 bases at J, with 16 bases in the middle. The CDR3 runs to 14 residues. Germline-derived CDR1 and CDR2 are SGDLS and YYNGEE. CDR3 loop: CASGLPGNSGELFF. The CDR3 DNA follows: TGTGCCAGCGGCTTGCCGGGGAATTCCGGGGAGCTGTTTTTT.

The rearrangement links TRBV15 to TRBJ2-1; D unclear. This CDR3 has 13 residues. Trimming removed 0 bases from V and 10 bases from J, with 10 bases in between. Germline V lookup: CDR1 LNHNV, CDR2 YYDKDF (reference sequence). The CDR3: CATSRDRNGEQFF. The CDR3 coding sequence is TGTGCCACCAGCAGAGATCGGAATGGCGAGCAGTTCTTC. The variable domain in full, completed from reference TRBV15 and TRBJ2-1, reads DAMVIQNPRYQVTQFGKPVTLSCSQTLNHNVMYWYQQKSSQAPKLLFHYYDKDFNNEADTPDNFQSRRPNTSFCFLDIRSPGLGDTAMYLCATSRDRNGEQFFGPGTRLTVL.

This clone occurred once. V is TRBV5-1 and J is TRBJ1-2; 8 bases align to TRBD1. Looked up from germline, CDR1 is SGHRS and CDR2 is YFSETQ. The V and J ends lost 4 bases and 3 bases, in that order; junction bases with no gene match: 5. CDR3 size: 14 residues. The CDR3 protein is CASSPQGADYGYTF. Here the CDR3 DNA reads TGCGCCAGCAGCCCTCAGGGGGCTGACTATGGCTACACCTTC.

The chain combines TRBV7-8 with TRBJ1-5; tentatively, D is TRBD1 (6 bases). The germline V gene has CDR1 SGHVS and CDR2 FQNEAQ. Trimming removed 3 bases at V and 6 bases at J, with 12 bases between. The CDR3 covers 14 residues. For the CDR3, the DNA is TGTGCCAGCAGCTTTAGCACAGGGACTCAGCCCCAGCATTTT. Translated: CASSFSTGTQPQHF. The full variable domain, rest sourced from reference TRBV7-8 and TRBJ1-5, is GAGVSQSPRYKVAKRGQDVALRCDPISGHVSLFWYQQALGQGPEFLTYFQNEAQLDKSGLPSDRFFAERPEGSVSTLKIQRTQQEDSAVYLCASSFSTGTQPQHFGDGTRLSIL.

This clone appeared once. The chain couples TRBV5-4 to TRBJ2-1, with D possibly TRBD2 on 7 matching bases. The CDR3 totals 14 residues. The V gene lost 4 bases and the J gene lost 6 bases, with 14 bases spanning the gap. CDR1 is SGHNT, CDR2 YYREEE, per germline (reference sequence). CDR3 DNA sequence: TGTGCCAGCAGCCCAGGAGGGGGGGTCAATGAGCAGTTCTTC. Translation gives CASSPGGGVNEQFF.

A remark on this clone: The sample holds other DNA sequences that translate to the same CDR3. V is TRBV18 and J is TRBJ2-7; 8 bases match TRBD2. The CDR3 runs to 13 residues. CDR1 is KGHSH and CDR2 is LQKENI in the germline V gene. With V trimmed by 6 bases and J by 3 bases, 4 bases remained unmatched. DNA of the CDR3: TGTGCCAGCTCTCCGGGGGGGGGCTACGAGCAGTACTTC. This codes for CASSPGGGYEQYF.

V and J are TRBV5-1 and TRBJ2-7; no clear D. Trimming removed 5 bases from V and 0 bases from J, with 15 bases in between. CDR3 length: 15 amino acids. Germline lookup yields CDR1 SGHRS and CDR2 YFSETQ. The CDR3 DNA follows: TGCGCCAGCAGTACCGCGGCGGCTAGCTCCTACGAGCAGTACTTC. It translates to CASSTAAASSYEQYF.

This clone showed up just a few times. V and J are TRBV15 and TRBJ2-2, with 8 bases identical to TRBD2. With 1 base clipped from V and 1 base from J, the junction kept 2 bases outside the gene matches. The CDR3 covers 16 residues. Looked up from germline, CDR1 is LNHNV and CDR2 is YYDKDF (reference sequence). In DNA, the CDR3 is TGTGCCACCAGCAGAGTTGCGGGGGGGAACACCGGGGAGCTGTTTTTT. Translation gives CATSRVAGGNTGELFF.

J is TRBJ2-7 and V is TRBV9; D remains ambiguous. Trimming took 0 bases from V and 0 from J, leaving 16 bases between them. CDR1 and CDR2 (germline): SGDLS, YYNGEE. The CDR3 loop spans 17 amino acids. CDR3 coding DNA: TGTGCCAGCAGCGTAGGGGTAGGTGATTATTCCTCCTACGAGCAGTACTTC. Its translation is CASSVGVGDYSSYEQYF.

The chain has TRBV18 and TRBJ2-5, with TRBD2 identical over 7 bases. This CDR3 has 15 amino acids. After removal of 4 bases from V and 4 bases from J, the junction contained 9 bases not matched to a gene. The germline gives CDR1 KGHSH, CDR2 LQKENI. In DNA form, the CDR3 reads TGTGCCAGCTCACAACTTAGCGGGTTGGGAGAGACCCAGTACTTC. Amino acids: CASSQLSGLGETQYF.

CDR3 DNA sequence: TGTGCCTGGAGTGTAAACAGGAACACTGAAGCTTTCTTT. This codes for CAWSVNRNTEAFF. V gene TRBV30 combines with J gene TRBJ1-1; D ambiguous. V shed 0 bases and J shed 1 base, with 6 bases lying between them. This CDR3 is 13 amino acids long. Germline V gene sequence: CDR1 GTSNPN, CDR2 SVGIG (reference sequence).

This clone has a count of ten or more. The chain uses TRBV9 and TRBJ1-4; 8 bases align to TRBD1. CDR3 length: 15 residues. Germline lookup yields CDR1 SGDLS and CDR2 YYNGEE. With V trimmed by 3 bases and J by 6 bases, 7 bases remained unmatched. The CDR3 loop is CASSASTGGYEKLFF. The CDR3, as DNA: TGTGCCAGCAGCGCGTCCACAGGGGGTTATGAAAAACTGTTTTTT.

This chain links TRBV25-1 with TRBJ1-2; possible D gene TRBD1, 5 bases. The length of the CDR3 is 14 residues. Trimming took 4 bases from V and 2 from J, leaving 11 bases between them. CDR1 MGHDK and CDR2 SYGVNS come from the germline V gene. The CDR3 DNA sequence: TGTGCCAGCAGTGGGGCAGGGTTAAACTATGGCTACACCTTC. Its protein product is CASSGAGLNYGYTF.

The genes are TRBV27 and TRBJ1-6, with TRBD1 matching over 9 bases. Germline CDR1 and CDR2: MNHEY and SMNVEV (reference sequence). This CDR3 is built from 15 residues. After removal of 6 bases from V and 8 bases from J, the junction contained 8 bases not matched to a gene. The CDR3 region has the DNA TGTGCCAGCAGATCGGGACAGGGTTTTCATTCACCCCTCCACTTT. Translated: CASRSGQGFHSPLHF.

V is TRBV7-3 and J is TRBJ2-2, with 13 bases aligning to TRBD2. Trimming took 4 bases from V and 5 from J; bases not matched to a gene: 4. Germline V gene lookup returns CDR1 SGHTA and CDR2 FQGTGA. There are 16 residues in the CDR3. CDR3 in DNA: TGTGCCAGCAGCTCGCCGGGACTAGCGGGGACCGGGGAGCTGTTTTTT. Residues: CASSSPGLAGTGELFF. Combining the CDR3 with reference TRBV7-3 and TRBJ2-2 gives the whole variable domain GAGVSQTPSNKVTEKGKYVELRCDPISGHTALYWYRQSLGQGPEFLIYFQGTGAADDSGLPNDRFFAVRPEGSVSTLKIQRTERGDSAVYLCASSSPGLAGTGELFFGEGSRLTVL.

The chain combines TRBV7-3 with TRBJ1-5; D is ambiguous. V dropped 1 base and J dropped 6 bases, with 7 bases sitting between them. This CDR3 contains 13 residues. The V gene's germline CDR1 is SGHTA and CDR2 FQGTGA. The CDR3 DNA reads TGTGCCAGCAGCTTAAGTTCCACTCAGCCCCAGCATTTT. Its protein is CASSLSSTQPQHF.

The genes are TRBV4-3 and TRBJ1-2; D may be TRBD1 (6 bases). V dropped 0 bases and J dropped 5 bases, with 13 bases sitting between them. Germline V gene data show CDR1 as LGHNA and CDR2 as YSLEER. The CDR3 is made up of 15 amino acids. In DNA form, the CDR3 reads TGCGCCAGCAGCCAAGACGAACGGGGGGCGTATGGCTACACCTTC. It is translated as CASSQDERGAYGYTF.